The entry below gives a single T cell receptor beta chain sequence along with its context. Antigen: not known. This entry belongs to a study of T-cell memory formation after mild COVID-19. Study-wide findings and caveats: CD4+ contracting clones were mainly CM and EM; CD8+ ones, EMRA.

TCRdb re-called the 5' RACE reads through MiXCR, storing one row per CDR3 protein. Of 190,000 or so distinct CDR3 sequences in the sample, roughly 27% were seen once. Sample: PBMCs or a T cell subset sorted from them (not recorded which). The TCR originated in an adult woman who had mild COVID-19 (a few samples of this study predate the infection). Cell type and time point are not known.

The CDR3 is CASSLGDGANVLTF. The CDR3, as DNA: TGTGCCAGCAGCTTAGGGGACGGGGCCAACGTCCTGACTTTC. The rearrangement uses TRBV7-9 and TRBJ2-6; D might be TRBD1 or TRBD2, each matching 5 bases. The V end was cut by 1 base, the J end by 4 bases, with 5 bases between. Germline CDR1 reads SEHNR; CDR2 reads FQNEAQ (reference sequence). CDR3 length: 14 residues.